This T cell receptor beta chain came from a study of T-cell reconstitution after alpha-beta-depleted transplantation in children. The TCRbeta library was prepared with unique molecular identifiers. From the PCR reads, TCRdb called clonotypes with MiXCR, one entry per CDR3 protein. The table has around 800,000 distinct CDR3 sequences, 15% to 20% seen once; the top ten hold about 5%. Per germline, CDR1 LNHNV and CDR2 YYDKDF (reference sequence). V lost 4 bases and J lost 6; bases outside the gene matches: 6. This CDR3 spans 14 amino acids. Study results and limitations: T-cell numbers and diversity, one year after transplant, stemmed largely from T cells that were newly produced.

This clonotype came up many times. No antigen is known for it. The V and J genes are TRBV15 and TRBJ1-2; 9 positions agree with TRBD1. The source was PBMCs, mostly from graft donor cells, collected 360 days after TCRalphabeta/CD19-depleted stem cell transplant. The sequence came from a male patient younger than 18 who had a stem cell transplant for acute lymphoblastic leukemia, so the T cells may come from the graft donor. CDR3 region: CATSTRRTGDGYTF. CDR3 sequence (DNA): TGTGCCACCAGCACCCGCCGGACAGGGGATGGCTACACCTTC.